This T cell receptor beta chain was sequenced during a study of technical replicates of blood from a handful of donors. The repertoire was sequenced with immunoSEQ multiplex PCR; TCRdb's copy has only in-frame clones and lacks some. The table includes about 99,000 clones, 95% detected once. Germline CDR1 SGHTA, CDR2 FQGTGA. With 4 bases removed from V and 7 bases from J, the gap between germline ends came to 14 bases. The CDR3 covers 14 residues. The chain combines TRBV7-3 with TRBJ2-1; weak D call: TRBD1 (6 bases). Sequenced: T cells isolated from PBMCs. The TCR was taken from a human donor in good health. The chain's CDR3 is CASSWGPTGNEQFF. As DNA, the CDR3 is TGTGCCAGCAGCTGGGGACCGACAGGAAATGAGCAGTTCTTC.